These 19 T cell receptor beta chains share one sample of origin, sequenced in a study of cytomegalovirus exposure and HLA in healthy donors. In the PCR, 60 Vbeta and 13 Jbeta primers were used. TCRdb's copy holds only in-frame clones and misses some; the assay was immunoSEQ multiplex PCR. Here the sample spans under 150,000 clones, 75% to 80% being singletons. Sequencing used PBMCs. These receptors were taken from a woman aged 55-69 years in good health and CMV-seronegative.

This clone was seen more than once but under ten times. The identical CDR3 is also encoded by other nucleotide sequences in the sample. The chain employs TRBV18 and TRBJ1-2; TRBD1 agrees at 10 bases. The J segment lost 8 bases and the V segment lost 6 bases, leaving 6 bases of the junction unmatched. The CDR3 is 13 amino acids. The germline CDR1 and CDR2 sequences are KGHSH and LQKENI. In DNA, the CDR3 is TGTGCCAGCTCCCCCGGACAGGGGGAAGGCTACACCTTC. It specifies CASSPGQGEGYTF.

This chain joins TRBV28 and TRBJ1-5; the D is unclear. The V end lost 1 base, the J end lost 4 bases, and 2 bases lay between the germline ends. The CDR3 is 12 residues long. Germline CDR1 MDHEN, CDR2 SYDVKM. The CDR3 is CASSLLNQPQHF. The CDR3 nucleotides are TGTGCCAGCAGTTTATTAAATCAGCCCCAGCATTTT.

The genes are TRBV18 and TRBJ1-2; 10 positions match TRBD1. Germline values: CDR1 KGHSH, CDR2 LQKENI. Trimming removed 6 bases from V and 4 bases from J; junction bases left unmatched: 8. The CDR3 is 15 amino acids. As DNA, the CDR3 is TGTGCCAGCTCCCTCGGACAGGGGGGTGTCTATGGCTACACCTTC. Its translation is CASSLGQGGVYGYTF.

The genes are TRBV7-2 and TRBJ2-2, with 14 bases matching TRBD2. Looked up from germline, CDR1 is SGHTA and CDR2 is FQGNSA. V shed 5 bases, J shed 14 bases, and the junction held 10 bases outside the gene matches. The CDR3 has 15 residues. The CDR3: CASSPPGLAGVRLFF. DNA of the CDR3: TGTGCCAGCAGCCCCCCGGGACTAGCGGGAGTGAGACTGTTTTTT.

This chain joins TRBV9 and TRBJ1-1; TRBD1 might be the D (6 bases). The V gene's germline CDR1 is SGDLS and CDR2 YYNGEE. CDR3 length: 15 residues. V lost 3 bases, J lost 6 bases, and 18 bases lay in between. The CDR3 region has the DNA TGTGCCAGCAGCGAATCTCGCGGGGGCGTCGCTGAAGCTTTCTTT. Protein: CASSESRGGVAEAFF.

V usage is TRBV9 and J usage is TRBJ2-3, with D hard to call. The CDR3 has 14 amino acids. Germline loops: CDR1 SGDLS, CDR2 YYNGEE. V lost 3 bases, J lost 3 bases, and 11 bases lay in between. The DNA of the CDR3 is TGTGCCAGCAGCGGGAGACCCATGACAGATACGCAGTATTTT. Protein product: CASSGRPMTDTQYF.

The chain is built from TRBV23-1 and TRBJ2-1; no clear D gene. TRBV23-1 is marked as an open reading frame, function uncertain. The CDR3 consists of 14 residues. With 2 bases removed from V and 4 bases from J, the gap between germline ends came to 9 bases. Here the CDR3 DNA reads TGCGCCAGCAGTCAACCGCTGAGGTACAATGAGCAGTTCTTC. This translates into CASSQPLRYNEQFF.

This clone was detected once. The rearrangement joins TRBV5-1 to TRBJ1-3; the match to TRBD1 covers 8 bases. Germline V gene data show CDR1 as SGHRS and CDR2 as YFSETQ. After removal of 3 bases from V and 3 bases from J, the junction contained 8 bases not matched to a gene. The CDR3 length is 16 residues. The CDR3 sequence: CASSSNQGAGGNTIYF. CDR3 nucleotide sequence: TGCGCCAGCAGCTCGAACCAGGGGGCCGGTGGAAACACCATATATTTT.

The CDR3 protein is CASSYRGDIDGYTF. Here the CDR3 DNA reads TGTGCCAGCAGTTACCGAGGGGACATCGATGGCTACACCTTC. V is TRBV6-5 and J is TRBJ1-2, with D possibly matching TRBD1 (6 bases). The CDR3 runs 14 residues. Germline V gene sequence: CDR1 MNHEY, CDR2 SVGAGI. The ends were cut back, 2 bases at V and 6 bases at J, with 13 bases in the middle.

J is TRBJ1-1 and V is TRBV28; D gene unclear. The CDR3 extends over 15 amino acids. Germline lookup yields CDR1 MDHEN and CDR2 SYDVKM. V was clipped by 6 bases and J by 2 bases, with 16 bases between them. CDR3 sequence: CASRIDDTANTEAFF. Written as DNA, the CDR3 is TGTGCCAGCAGAATAGACGACACGGCCAACACTGAAGCTTTCTTT.

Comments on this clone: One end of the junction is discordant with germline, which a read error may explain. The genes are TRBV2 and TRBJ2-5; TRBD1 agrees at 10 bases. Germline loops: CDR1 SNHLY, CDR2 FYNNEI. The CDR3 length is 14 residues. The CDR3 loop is CASQKGQGTQIPNF. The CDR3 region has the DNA TGTGCCAGCCAGAAGGGACAGGGGACCCAAATACCAAACTTC.

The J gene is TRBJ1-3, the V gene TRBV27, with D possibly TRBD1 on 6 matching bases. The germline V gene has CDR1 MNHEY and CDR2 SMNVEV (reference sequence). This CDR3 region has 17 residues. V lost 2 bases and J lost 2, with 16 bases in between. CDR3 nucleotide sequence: TGTGCCAGCAGTTTAGGGCCACCGGGACATCCTGGAAACACCATATATTTT. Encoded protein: CASSLGPPGHPGNTIYF.

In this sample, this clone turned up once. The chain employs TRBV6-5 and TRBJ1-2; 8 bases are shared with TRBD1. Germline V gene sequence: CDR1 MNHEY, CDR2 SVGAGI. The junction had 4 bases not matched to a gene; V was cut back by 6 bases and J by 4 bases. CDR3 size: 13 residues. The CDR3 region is CASRVTGGYGYTF. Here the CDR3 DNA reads TGTGCCAGCAGGGTCACAGGGGGCTATGGCTACACCTTC.

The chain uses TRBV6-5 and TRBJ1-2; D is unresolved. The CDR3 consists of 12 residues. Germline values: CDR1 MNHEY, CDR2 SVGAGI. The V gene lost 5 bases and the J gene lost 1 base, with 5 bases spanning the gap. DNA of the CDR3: TGTGCCAGCAGTCAAAATAACTATGGCTACACCTTC. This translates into CASSQNNYGYTF.

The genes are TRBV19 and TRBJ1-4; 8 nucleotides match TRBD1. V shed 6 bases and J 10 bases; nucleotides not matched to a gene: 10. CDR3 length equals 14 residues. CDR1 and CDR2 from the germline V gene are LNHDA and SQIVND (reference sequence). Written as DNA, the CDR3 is TGTGCCAGTAGGCAGGGGGCAAACTCTGTAAAACTGTTTTTT. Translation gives CASRQGANSVKLFF.

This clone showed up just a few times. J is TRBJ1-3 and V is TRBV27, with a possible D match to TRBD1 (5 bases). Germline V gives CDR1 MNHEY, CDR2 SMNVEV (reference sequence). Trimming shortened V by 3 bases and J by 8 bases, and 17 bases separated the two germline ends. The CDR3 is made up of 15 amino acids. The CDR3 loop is CASSLGGTGSDTIYF. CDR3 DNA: TGTGCCAGCAGTTTGGGGGGTACTGGATCGGACACCATATATTTT.

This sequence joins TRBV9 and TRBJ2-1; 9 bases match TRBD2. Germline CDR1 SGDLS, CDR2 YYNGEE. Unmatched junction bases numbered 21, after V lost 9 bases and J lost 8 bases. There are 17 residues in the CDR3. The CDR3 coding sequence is TGTGCCAACCAATGGCAGCTGAGGCGGGAGGGTGTCGATGAGCAGTTCTTC. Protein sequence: CANQWQLRREGVDEQFF.

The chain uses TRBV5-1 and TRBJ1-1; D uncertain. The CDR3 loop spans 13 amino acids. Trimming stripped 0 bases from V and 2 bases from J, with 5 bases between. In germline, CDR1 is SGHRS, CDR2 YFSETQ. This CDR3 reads CASSLGGNTEAFF. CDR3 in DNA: TGCGCCAGCAGCTTGGGCGGAAACACTGAAGCTTTCTTT.

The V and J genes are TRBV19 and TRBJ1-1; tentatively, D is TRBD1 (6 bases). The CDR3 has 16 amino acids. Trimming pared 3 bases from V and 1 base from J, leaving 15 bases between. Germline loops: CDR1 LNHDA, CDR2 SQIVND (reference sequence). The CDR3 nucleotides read TGTGCCAGTAGTATTCGGATAGGGACACCGAACACTGAAGCTTTCTTT. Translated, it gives CASSIRIGTPNTEAFF.